This passage covers 27 T cell receptor beta chains from one sample sequenced in a study of T cells in Graves' hyperthyroidism and ophthalmopathy (dated by TCRdb to the late 2010s). The library was obtained by multiplex PCR. TCRdb names Illumina HiSeq 2000 as the instrument used. The TCR beta CDR3 regions were amplified from RNA transcripts. A first-round RT-PCR of the TCR CDR3 used the HTBI primer set with the Qiagen OneStep RT-PCR kit. TCRdb reprocessed the public reads (quality trimming at Q25 with fastp, clone calling with MiXCR) and kept in-frame beta chains. Rows with a matching CDR3 protein are joined into one entry that keeps the most common DNA and genes. This sample gives hundreds of thousands of distinct CDR3 sequences in total; more than 15% of them show up just once. The ten largest clones represent almost 8% of the sample. The sequencing sample was made of blood. All receptors derive from a woman aged 18 to 35 with Graves' hyperthyroidism.

The gene calls are TRBV5-5 and TRBJ1-1; D not resolved. This CDR3 has 15 residues. Trimming left V 4 bases short and J 7 bases short, with 20 bases between. The V gene's germline CDR1 is SGHKS and CDR2 YYEKEE (reference sequence). Written as DNA, the CDR3 is TGTGCCAGCAGCCCAGCCGGTGGTCTTCTGGTTGAAGCTTTCTTT. Its protein is CASSPAGGLLVEAFF.

This clonotype was found many times. The chain is built from TRBV18 and TRBJ2-1; 10 bases map to TRBD1. This CDR3 is 16 amino acids long. J gave up 1 base and V 0 bases, and 0 bases lay outside the gene matches. CDR1 and CDR2 (germline): KGHSH, LQKENI. CDR3 DNA sequence: TGTGCCAGCTCACCACCGGGACAGGGGTCCTACAATGAGCAGTTCTTC. It translates to CASSPPGQGSYNEQFF.

There are a few counts of this clonotype. The junction shows a germline mismatch at one end, possibly a read error. This rearrangement joins TRBV12-3 or TRBV12-4 to TRBJ1-6; tentatively, D is TRBD1 (5 bases). CDR3 length: 14 residues. The CDR3 loop is CDSSWGVENSPLHF. The DNA of the CDR3 is TGTGACAGCAGTTGGGGGGTCGAGAATTCACCCCTCCACTTT.

This clonotype was observed many times. The gene calls are TRBV28 and TRBJ1-2; no firm D call. This CDR3 is built from 12 residues. The germline V and J ends were trimmed by 4 bases and 3 bases, with 6 bases remaining between them. Germline CDR1 reads MDHEN; CDR2 reads SYDVKM. The CDR3 DNA follows: TGTGCCAGCAGTTCCCCCTACTATGGCTACACCTTC. As protein: CASSSPYYGYTF.

The genes are TRBV5-1 and TRBJ2-3, with TRBD2 matching 10 bases. The CDR3 consists of 15 residues. The germline V gene has CDR1 SGHRS and CDR2 YFSETQ. V gave up 2 bases and J gave up 4 bases; unmatched junction bases: 4. The CDR3 region has the DNA TGCGCCAGCAGCTTCCGGACTAGCGGCGCAGATACGCAGTATTTT. It is translated as CASSFRTSGADTQYF.

For this clonotype: Given a much more abundant clone one base away, this may be a read error. The J gene is TRBJ2-3, the V gene TRBV6-5, with D unresolved. This CDR3 region has 16 residues. CDR1 is MNHEY, CDR2 SVGAGI, per germline. The CDR3 is CAGSSLVVAATDTQYF. The CDR3 DNA reads as TGTGCCGGCAGTTCCCTCGTAGTTGCGGCCACAGATACGCAGTATTTT.

This clonotype was detected many times. The CDR3 loop reads CASSPGTGRGTGELFF. The CDR3 nucleotides are TGTGCCAGCAGCCCAGGGACAGGGAGGGGTACCGGGGAGCTGTTTTTT. The chain employs TRBV11-2 and TRBJ2-2, with 9 bases matching TRBD1. The CDR3 contains 16 residues. Germline trimming cut 5 bases from V and 5 bases from J; bases unmatched to any gene: 9. Germline loops: CDR1 SGHAT, CDR2 FQNNGV.

This clonotype was seen repeatedly, ten times or more. The CDR3 sequence: CASSGPTSGETNEQFF. CDR3 nucleotides: TGTGCCAGCAGCGGTCCCACTAGCGGGGAGACAAATGAGCAGTTCTTC. The rearrangement links TRBV9 to TRBJ2-1, with 10 bases lining up with TRBD2. The CDR3 covers 16 residues. Germline assignment: CDR1 SGDLS and CDR2 YYNGEE. Unmatched junction bases numbered 10, after V lost 3 bases and J lost 7 bases.

This clonotype came up a few times. CDR3 sequence reads: CASSPGETGMARSNQPQHF. The CDR3 bases are TGTGCCAGCTCACCTGGCGAGACAGGGATGGCCAGGAGCAATCAGCCCCAGCATTTT. The chain recombines TRBV18 with TRBJ1-5; 7 bases line up with TRBD1. V lost 3 bases and J lost 1; bases outside the gene matches: 15. This CDR3 region has 19 residues. Germline V gene lookup returns CDR1 KGHSH and CDR2 LQKENI.

Many counts were recorded for this clonotype. This chain connects TRBV30 to TRBJ1-1; the match to TRBD1 covers 8 bases. Germline V CDR1 and CDR2: GTSNPN, SVGIG (reference sequence). Trimming cost V 8 bases and J 3 bases; bases outside gene matches: 5. This CDR3 spans 12 amino acids. The CDR3 loop reads CAGQGDDTEAFF. Written as DNA, the CDR3 is TGTGCCGGACAGGGCGACGACACTGAAGCTTTCTTT.

This clonotype occurred many times. The chain couples TRBV6-2 or TRBV6-3 to TRBJ2-7; perhaps D is TRBD1 or TRBD2 (5 bases each). V dropped 2 bases and J dropped 3 bases, with 11 bases sitting between them. The CDR3 runs 14 residues. Germline lookup yields CDR1 MNHEY and CDR2 SVGEGT. In nucleotides, the CDR3 is TGTGCCAGCAGTTACGGGTTGGGGGACTACGAGCAGTACTTC. It encodes CASSYGLGDYEQYF.

This clonotype was seen many times. The rearrangement uses TRBV6-1 and TRBJ2-1; 11 positions agree with TRBD2. V dropped 9 bases and J dropped 6; count of bases not matched to a gene: 7. This CDR3 has 14 amino acids. CDR1 is MNHNS and CDR2 is SASEGT in the germline V gene. CDR3 DNA: TGTGCCAGTCGTACTAGCGGGAGCCCCAATGAGCAGTTCTTC. This gives the protein CASRTSGSPNEQFF.

This clonotype was counted between two and nine times. The V gene is TRBV9, the J gene TRBJ2-5; D might be TRBD1 (5 bases). Germline loops: CDR1 SGDLS, CDR2 YYNGEE. The V gene lost 0 bases and the J gene lost 2 bases, with 14 bases spanning the gap. The CDR3 totals 16 residues. CDR3 loop: CASSVATAGIQETQYF. CDR3 sequence (DNA): TGTGCCAGCAGCGTAGCGACGGCAGGGATACAAGAGACCCAGTACTTC.

V is TRBV28 and J is TRBJ1-2; TRBD1 agrees at 9 bases. Per germline, CDR1 MDHEN and CDR2 SYDVKM. This CDR3 is 14 amino acids long. V trimming: 4 bases; J trimming: 7 bases; junction bases outside the gene matches: 7. This chain's CDR3 is CASSSGTGYGGYTF. The CDR3 bases are TGTGCCAGCAGTTCCGGGACAGGGTACGGTGGCTACACCTTC.

This clonotype has more than one count but fewer than ten. The rearrangement joins TRBV10-3 to TRBJ2-3, with 7 bases aligning to TRBD2. The length of the CDR3 is 17 residues. The germline V gene has CDR1 ENHRY and CDR2 SYGVKD. J was trimmed by 1 base and V by 6 bases; bases with no gene match: 13. CDR3 DNA sequence: TGTGCCATCAGACCACACTCTGCGGGGGATGGCACAGATACGCAGTATTTT. It is translated as CAIRPHSAGDGTDTQYF.

V and J are TRBV5-5 and TRBJ2-3, with D unresolved. The length of the CDR3 is 14 residues. Trimming removed 1 base from V and 3 bases from J, with 9 bases in between. CDR1 and CDR2 (germline): SGHKS, YYEKEE (reference sequence). This chain's CDR3 is CASSLWRQTDTQYF. The CDR3 coding sequence is TGTGCCAGCAGCTTGTGGCGCCAGACAGATACGCAGTATTTT.

The table lists this clonotype with many counts. V usage is TRBV20-1 and J usage is TRBJ2-1; no definite D call. Between the trimmed V and J ends, which lost 0 bases and 10 bases, there was a span of 10 bases. The CDR3 runs to 12 residues. Germline V CDR1 and CDR2: DFQATT, SNEGSKA (reference sequence). CDR3 nucleotide sequence: TGCAGTGCTAGAGAGGGCCCACGAGAGCAGTTCTTC. Translating gives CSAREGPREQFF.

The table lists this clonotype with many counts. This chain joins TRBV3-1 and TRBJ2-3, with 8 bases fitting TRBD2. V trimming: 6 bases; J trimming: 0 bases; junction bases outside the gene matches: 5. CDR3 length equals 15 residues. Germline V gives CDR1 LGHDT, CDR2 YNNKEL (reference sequence). In DNA form, the CDR3 reads TGTGCCAGCAGTTTGACTAGCGAAAGCACAGATACGCAGTATTTT. Its translation is CASSLTSESTDTQYF.

There are many counts of this clonotype. This rearrangement joins TRBV7-9 to TRBJ2-2; D is possibly TRBD1 (6 bases). The CDR3 sequence is 13 residues long. CDR1 SEHNR and CDR2 FQNEAQ come from the germline V gene (reference sequence). V gave up 4 bases and J gave up 4 bases, with 7 bases separating them. The CDR3 DNA reads TGTGCCAGCAGCTCGGACAGCACCGGGGAGCTGTTTTTT. Encoded protein: CASSSDSTGELFF.

This clonotype appeared many times. The V and J genes are TRBV30 and TRBJ1-4, with a possible D match to TRBD1 (5 bases). In germline, CDR1 is GTSNPN, CDR2 SVGIG (reference sequence). V lost 7 bases and J lost 5, with 14 bases in between. The CDR3 loop spans 13 amino acids. The CDR3: CASKTTANEKLFF. CDR3 bases: TGTGCCTCGAAGACGACAGCGAATGAAAAACTGTTTTTT.

The genes are TRBV19 and TRBJ2-7; D possibly corresponds to TRBD2 (6 bases). Germline V lookup: CDR1 LNHDA, CDR2 SQIVND (reference sequence). Trimming took 6 bases from V and 0 from J, leaving 12 bases between them. This CDR3 is 14 amino acids long. CDR3 nucleotide sequence: TGTGCCAGTAGCTGGGGGGAGGACTCCTACGAGCAGTACTTC. Its translation: CASSWGEDSYEQYF.

This clonotype showed up many times. The chain couples TRBV7-9 to TRBJ2-1; 14 bases are a match to TRBD2. V lost 5 bases to trimming and J lost 2 bases; unmatched junction nucleotides: 5. CDR3 size: 17 residues. Germline V gene lookup returns CDR1 SEHNR and CDR2 FQNEAQ (reference sequence). The CDR3 DNA is TGTGCCAGCAGCGGGGGGGGACTAGCGGGAGCCTACAATGAGCAGTTCTTC. Translation gives CASSGGGLAGAYNEQFF.

Many counts were recorded for this clonotype. J is TRBJ2-5 and V is TRBV2; TRBD1 agrees at 11 bases. This CDR3 region has 15 residues. From germline, CDR1 is SNHLY and CDR2 FYNNEI. The V and J ends lost 1 base and 5 bases, in that order; junction bases with no gene match: 3. CDR3 bases: TGTGCCAGCAGTGAAGAGGACAGGGGGCCGGAGACCCAGTACTTC. Translation: CASSEEDRGPETQYF.

This clonotype was counted only a few times. V gene TRBV19 combines with J gene TRBJ1-2; D possibly corresponds to TRBD1 (6 bases). In germline, CDR1 is LNHDA, CDR2 SQIVND (reference sequence). The length of the CDR3 is 14 residues. Trimming took off 6 bases at V and 2 bases at J, with 13 bases between the two ends. This CDR3 reads CASRLQGGNYGYTF. DNA for the CDR3: TGTGCCAGTAGACTACAGGGTGGGAACTATGGCTACACCTTC.

This clonotype was detected ten times or more. J is TRBJ2-1 and V is TRBV10-1, with 7 nucleotides matching TRBD2. Germline V gene lookup returns CDR1 WNHNN and CDR2 SYGVQD (reference sequence). V dropped 7 bases and J dropped 2; count of bases not matched to a gene: 11. The CDR3 covers 16 residues. This CDR3 reads CASMPRLADAYNEQFF. In nucleotides, the CDR3 is TGCGCCAGCATGCCAAGGCTAGCGGACGCCTACAATGAGCAGTTCTTC.

This clonotype was seen repeatedly, ten times or more. This chain links TRBV29-1 with TRBJ2-1; the match to TRBD2 covers 11 bases. V shed 7 bases, J shed 5 bases, and the junction held 7 bases outside the gene matches. Germline V gene lookup returns CDR1 SQVTM and CDR2 ANQGSEA. The CDR3 length is 14 residues. The CDR3 here is CSDLTSGGNNEQFF. The CDR3 coding sequence is TGCAGCGATCTTACTAGCGGGGGTAACAATGAGCAGTTCTTC.

The chain is built from TRBV4-1 and TRBJ2-2; D possibly corresponds to TRBD1 (6 bases). Germline values: CDR1 MGHRA, CDR2 YSYEKL. The CDR3 loop spans 14 amino acids. V lost 5 bases and J 5 bases, leaving 12 bases between the germline ends. CDR3 in amino acids: CASSRVGGTGELFF. For the CDR3, the DNA is TGCGCCAGCAGCAGAGTAGGGGGAACCGGGGAGCTGTTTTTT.